These 13 T cell receptor beta chains share one sample of origin, sequenced in a study of T-cell reconstitution after alpha-beta-depleted transplantation in children. The library targeted TCRbeta and was prepared with unique molecular identifiers. TCRdb reanalysed the PCR reads using MiXCR and keeps one entry per CDR3 protein. The data show roughly 120,000 distinct CDR3 sequences, roughly 23% seen once. Sequencing was performed on PBMCs, mostly from graft donor cells, taken 180 days after TCRalphabeta/CD19-depleted stem cell transplant. All receptors derive from a male patient aged 2-9 years who had a stem cell transplant for chronic granulomatous disease, so the T cells may come from the graft donor.

Many counts were recorded for this clonotype. The chain has TRBV20-1 and TRBJ2-5; a weak D match, TRBD2 (6 bases). With 6 bases removed from V and 4 bases from J, the gap between germline ends came to 15 bases. CDR1 DFQATT and CDR2 SNEGSKA come from the germline V gene (reference sequence). CDR3 length: 13 amino acids. The CDR3 bases are TGCAGTGCAAGGGACTGGAAAGGAGAGACCCAGTACTTC. Its translation is CSARDWKGETQYF.

This clonotype has at least ten counts. This chain joins TRBV30 and TRBJ2-1, with 13 nucleotides matching TRBD2. V lost 5 bases and J lost 5; bases outside the gene matches: 6. This CDR3 comprises 15 residues. Germline-derived CDR1 and CDR2 are GTSNPN and SVGIG (reference sequence). In DNA, the CDR3 is TGTGCCTGGGGACTAGCGGGAGCTGGGGACAATGAGCAGTTCTTC. This translates into CAWGLAGAGDNEQFF.

The chain uses TRBV12-3 or TRBV12-4 and TRBJ1-5; possibly TRBD1 for D (6 bases). Trimming cost V 1 base and J 6 bases, with 13 bases left between them. CDR3 length: 15 residues. The chain's CDR3 is CASSLDGGQLQPQHF. The CDR3 coding sequence is TGTGCCAGCAGTTTAGACGGGGGGCAGCTTCAGCCCCAGCATTTT.

This clonotype was observed many times. This chain connects TRBV20-1 to TRBJ2-3, with 9 nucleotides matching TRBD2. Germline CDR1 and CDR2: DFQATT and SNEGSKA (reference sequence). Unmatched junction bases numbered 7, after V lost 2 bases and J lost 4 bases. There are 15 residues in the CDR3. The DNA for the CDR3 is TGCAGTGCTAGACATAGCGGGAGTGACGCAGATACGCAGTATTTT. Its translation is CSARHSGSDADTQYF.

The CDR3 loop is CASSRTGQGYEQYF. DNA for the CDR3: TGCGCCAGCAGCAGGACGGGACAGGGCTACGAGCAGTACTTC. The chain carries TRBV5-1 and TRBJ2-7; 9 nucleotides line up with TRBD1. Germline V gene data show CDR1 as SGHRS and CDR2 as YFSETQ. Trimming at V came to 4 bases and at J to 3 bases, leaving 5 bases not matched to a gene. CDR3 length equals 14 residues.

This chain links TRBV5-6 with TRBJ2-2, with a tentative D call TRBD1 (6 bases). V shed 9 bases and J shed 6 bases, with 18 bases lying between them. Germline V gene sequence: CDR1 SGHDT, CDR2 YYEEEE. The CDR3 is 14 amino acids. The CDR3 reads CAMGPGQFSGELFF. Written as DNA, the CDR3 is TGTGCCATGGGCCCCGGACAGTTCTCCGGGGAGCTGTTTTTT.

The sample holds a few counts of this clonotype. One end of the junction varies from germline; a read error may be responsible. The rearrangement joins TRBV20-1 to TRBJ2-7, with 9 positions matching TRBD2. The CDR3 length is 16 residues. Per the germline V gene, CDR1 is DFQATT and CDR2 is SNEGSKA (reference sequence). The CDR3 spells CCARAGLAKNPYEQYF. The DNA of the CDR3 is TGCTGTGCTAGAGCCGGACTAGCGAAAAACCCCTACGAGCAGTACTTC.

Here the CDR3 reads CASSDRGTRPLHF. CDR3 in DNA: TGTGCCAGCAGCGACAGGGGTACGCGGCCCCTCCACTTT. The chain uses TRBV7-9 and TRBJ1-6, with 8 bases matching TRBD1. Germline V gene lookup returns CDR1 SEHNR and CDR2 FQNEAQ (reference sequence). V was clipped by 5 bases and J by 13 bases; unmatched bases: 7. The CDR3 is made up of 13 amino acids. The entire variable domain, with the rest obtained from reference TRBV7-9 and TRBJ1-6, is as follows: DTGVSQNPRHKITKRGQNVTFRCDPISEHNRLYWYRQTLGQGPEFLTYFQNEAQLEKSRLLSDRFSAERPKGSFSTLEIQRTEQGDSAMYLCASSDRGTRPLHFGNGTRLTVT.

This clonotype was seen many times. The chain recombines TRBV9 with TRBJ2-7; D is uncertain. V dropped 4 bases and J dropped 0 bases, with 8 bases sitting between them. Per germline, CDR1 SGDLS and CDR2 YYNGEE. The CDR3 runs to 13 residues. The CDR3 nucleotides are TGTGCCAGCAGCTCTGGAAGCTCCTACGAGCAGTACTTC. Protein: CASSSGSSYEQYF. Looking up the rest from reference TRBV9 and TRBJ2-7 gives the full variable domain: DSGVTQTPKHLITATGQRVTLRCSPRSGDLSVYWYQQSLDQGLQFLIQYYNGEERAKGNILERFSAQQFPDLHSELNLSSLELGDSALYFCASSSGSSYEQYFGPGTRLTVT.

This clonotype was recorded at least ten times. V is TRBV29-1 and J is TRBJ2-7, with D uncertain. CDR1 is SQVTM, CDR2 ANQGSEA, per germline. The CDR3 has 11 amino acids. V was cut by 2 bases and J by 3 bases, with 5 bases left in between. CDR3 DNA sequence: TGCAGCGTTGAACACGACTACGAGCAGTACTTC. Its protein product is CSVEHDYEQYF.

This clonotype showed up many times. J is TRBJ1-6 and V is TRBV12-3 or TRBV12-4; D remains ambiguous. V lost 3 bases and J 0 bases, leaving 6 bases between the germline ends. The CDR3 is made up of 15 amino acids. The CDR3 sequence: CASSFQSSYNSPLHF. The CDR3 bases are TGTGCCAGCAGTTTTCAGAGCTCCTATAATTCACCCCTCCACTTT.

This clonotype was seen a handful of times. This chain's CDR3 is CSAPWPLAGGPTDTQYF. The DNA of the CDR3 is TGCAGTGCCCCCTGGCCGCTAGCGGGGGGGCCCACAGATACGCAGTATTTT. This rearrangement joins TRBV20-1 to TRBJ2-3; 12 bases are a match to TRBD2. The length of the CDR3 is 17 residues. The germline gives CDR1 DFQATT, CDR2 SNEGSKA (reference sequence). The V segment lost 6 bases and the J segment 2 bases; nucleotides outside the gene matches: 12.

This clonotype was counted at least ten times. The chain uses TRBV29-1 and TRBJ2-1; 12 positions agree with TRBD1. CDR3 size: 11 residues. The V gene's germline CDR1 is SQVTM and CDR2 ANQGSEA. The trim removed 7 bases at V and 13 bases at J, leaving 5 bases unmatched. The CDR3 loop is CSEGTGGEQFF. CDR3 nucleotides: TGCAGCGAAGGGACAGGGGGCGAACAGTTCTTC.